Following are 24 T cell receptor beta chains from one sample sequenced in a study of T cell responses to AZD1222 COVID-19 vaccine (dated by TCRdb to 2020 to 2023). Explained via the paper, the time point label denotes: baseline before first vaccination. The library was generated by the immunoSEQ multiplex PCR assay. TCRdb limited this immuneACCESS table to in-frame rearrangements with V and J called. A share of clones is missing; checked studies link under half to unresolved V genes, and the rest is unexplained. Here the sample has some 120,000 clones; 90% to 95% occur a single time. The ten top clones hold under 3.5% of the sample. Here the sequenced sample was peripheral blood, taken on day 0 of AZD1222 vaccination. All receptors derive from an adult in good health.

This chain connects TRBV5-1 to TRBJ2-7; tentative D call: TRBD1 (5 bases). Germline lookup yields CDR1 SGHRS and CDR2 YFSETQ. There are 16 residues in the CDR3. The germline V and J ends were trimmed by 2 bases and 1 base, with 16 bases remaining between them. The CDR3 nucleotides read TGCGCCAGCAGCTTAATAAGGGGAAGGGGTTCCTACGAGCAGTACTTC. Amino acids: CASSLIRGRGSYEQYF. Full variable domain (outside the CDR3, taken from reference TRBV5-1 and TRBJ2-7): KAGVTQTPRYLIKTRGQQVTLSCSPISGHRSVSWYQQTPGQGLQFLFEYFSETQRNKGNFPGRFSGRQFSNSRSEMNVSTLELGDSALYLCASSLIRGRGSYEQYFGPGTRLTVT.

The V call is TRBV5-1, the J call TRBJ2-7; perhaps TRBD2 as D (5 bases). V was clipped by 0 bases and J by 0 bases, with 10 bases between them. The germline CDR1 and CDR2 sequences are SGHRS and YFSETQ. This CDR3 has 15 amino acids. The CDR3 DNA sequence: TGCGCCAGCAGCTTGGTCGGAGGACTCTCCTACGAGCAGTACTTC. It yields the protein CASSLVGGLSYEQYF.

The V call is TRBV29-1, the J call TRBJ1-6, with TRBD1 as a possible D gene (5 bases). The V end was cut by 4 bases, the J end by 7 bases, with 11 bases between. This CDR3 is 13 amino acids long. Germline assignment: CDR1 SQVTM and CDR2 ANQGSEA. CDR3 residues: CSVAGGANSPLHF. In nucleotides, the CDR3 is TGCAGCGTTGCCGGGGGTGCGAATTCACCCCTCCACTTT.

This clone was observed once. The chain recombines TRBV6-2 or TRBV6-3 with TRBJ2-1; TRBD2 matches at 9 bases. Looked up from germline, CDR1 is MNHEY and CDR2 is SVGEGT. The J segment lost 3 bases and the V segment lost 0 bases, leaving 3 bases of the junction unmatched. The length of the CDR3 is 16 residues. This CDR3 is CASSYSRLADYNEQFF. Written as DNA, the CDR3 is TGTGCCAGCAGTTACTCGAGACTAGCGGACTACAATGAGCAGTTCTTC.

The rearrangement joins TRBV3-1 (or the pseudogene TRBV3-2) to TRBJ1-3; unclear D gene. The germline V gene has CDR1 LGHDT and CDR2 YNNKEL (reference sequence). V was clipped by 5 bases and J by 0 bases, with 11 bases between them. The CDR3 length is 15 residues. The DNA for the CDR3 is TGTGCCAGCAGCAATGGGATTATCTCTGGAAACACCATATATTTT. Translating gives CASSNGIISGNTIYF.

The chain is built from TRBV4-2 and TRBJ1-1, with D possibly TRBD1 on 6 matching bases. Germline lookup yields CDR1 LGHNA and CDR2 YNFKEQ. The ends were cut back, 0 bases at V and 3 bases at J, with 17 bases in the middle. The CDR3 sequence is 17 residues long. The CDR3 sequence: CASSQEGGGFWYTEAFF. CDR3 nucleotides: TGTGCCAGCAGCCAAGAAGGGGGAGGATTCTGGTACACTGAAGCTTTCTTT.

The chain links TRBV21-1 to TRBJ2-7; the DNA was not used to check the table's D call, TRBD2. TRBV21-1 is described as a pseudogene. The length of the CDR3 is 15 residues. DNA of the CDR3: TGTGCCAGCGCGGGCCGCGCTAGCGGGAGATACGAGCAGTACTTC. Translation gives CASAGRASGRYEQYF.

This rearrangement joins TRBV7-9 to TRBJ1-1; no definite D call. The CDR3 has 12 amino acids. CDR1 and CDR2 (germline): SEHNR, FQNEAQ (reference sequence). The V end lost 1 base, the J end lost 8 bases, and 8 bases lay between the germline ends. The CDR3 region has the DNA TGTGCCAGCAGCTTAGACACGGCAGAAGCTTTCTTT. Its translation is CASSLDTAEAFF.

The chain couples TRBV5-1 to TRBJ1-1, with D uncertain. Trimming pared 1 base from V and 1 base from J, leaving 5 bases between. From germline, CDR1 is SGHRS and CDR2 YFSETQ. The CDR3 spans 13 residues. The CDR3 region has the DNA TGCGCCAGCAGCTTGAGCAGGAACACTGAAGCTTTCTTT. This gives the protein CASSLSRNTEAFF.

The gene calls are TRBV29-1 and TRBJ2-7; weak D call: TRBD2 (5 bases). CDR3 size: 12 residues. CDR1 SQVTM and CDR2 ANQGSEA come from the germline V gene. Trimming left V 7 bases short and J 3 bases short, with 13 bases between. This chain's CDR3 is CSANGLDYEQYF. DNA of the CDR3: TGCAGCGCGAACGGACTGGACTACGAGCAGTACTTC.

V gene TRBV19 combines with J gene TRBJ1-1; tentatively, D is TRBD1 (6 bases). Trimming removed 6 bases at V and 0 bases at J, with 11 bases between. Germline V lookup: CDR1 LNHDA, CDR2 SQIVND (reference sequence). The CDR3 contains 14 residues. As DNA, the CDR3 is TGTGCCAGTAGCCCTGACAGGTTGAACACTGAAGCTTTCTTT. Amino acid sequence: CASSPDRLNTEAFF.

The genes are TRBV5-6 and TRBJ1-3, with a possible D match to TRBD1 (6 bases). CDR1 is SGHDT, CDR2 YYEEEE, per germline. The CDR3 sequence is 15 residues long. Trimming left V 0 bases short and J 3 bases short, with 10 bases between. CDR3 sequence reads: CASSLAGTSGNTIYF. CDR3 DNA sequence: TGTGCCAGCAGCTTGGCAGGGACAAGTGGAAACACCATATATTTT.

The gene calls are TRBV10-2 and TRBJ1-4, with D unclear. This CDR3 comprises 14 residues. V lost 6 bases and J 0 bases, leaving 8 bases between the germline ends. Looked up from germline, CDR1 is WSHSY and CDR2 is SAAADI. CDR3 sequence reads: CASSWDTTNEKLFF. The CDR3, as DNA: TGCGCCAGCAGCTGGGATACAACTAATGAAAAACTGTTTTTT.

This sequence joins TRBV14 and TRBJ2-1, with 10 bases matching TRBD2. The CDR3 runs to 16 residues. Trimming cost V 4 bases and J 9 bases; bases outside gene matches: 12. Germline assignment: CDR1 SGHDN and CDR2 FVKESK. The CDR3 sequence: CASSPRLAGAGGEQFF. The DNA for the CDR3 is TGTGCCAGCAGCCCCCGACTAGCGGGTGCCGGGGGTGAGCAGTTCTTC.

The DNA of the CDR3 is TGTGCCTCAGCACCAGGCGAGGGGGGACCTTACGAGCAGTACTTC. Its protein product is CASAPGEGGPYEQYF. V and J are TRBV13 and TRBJ2-7; D is possibly TRBD1 or TRBD2 (6 bases each). V was clipped by 11 bases and J by 4 bases, with 24 bases between them. This CDR3 comprises 15 residues. Germline-derived CDR1 and CDR2 are PRHDT and FYEKMQ (reference sequence).

This clone was seen once. This chain links TRBV7-2 with TRBJ2-3; TRBD2 matches at 12 bases. The V gene end was trimmed by 3 bases and the J gene end by 4 bases; junction bases not matched to a gene: 5. The CDR3 has 16 amino acids. CDR1 SGHTA and CDR2 FQGNSA come from the germline V gene. CDR3 loop: CASSFRLAGAADTQYF. DNA of the CDR3: TGTGCCAGCAGCTTCCGACTAGCGGGAGCGGCAGATACGCAGTATTTT.

The genes are TRBV10-3 and TRBJ1-1, with 7 bases that match TRBD1. Per the germline V gene, CDR1 is ENHRY and CDR2 is SYGVKD. This CDR3 is 13 amino acids long. Losses at the gene ends were 9 bases for V and 7 bases for J; bases not matched to a gene: 11. The CDR3 coding sequence is TGTGCCATTCGGCCACAGGGGTCTAATGAAGCTTTCTTT. Protein product: CAIRPQGSNEAFF.

Here the CDR3 DNA reads TGTGCCAGCAGTTCCGCCAGCACAGATACGCAGTATTTT. Protein product: CASSSASTDTQYF. J is TRBJ2-3 and V is TRBV12-3 or TRBV12-4; D not resolved. V was pared by 4 bases and J by 0 bases, with 5 bases between. The CDR3 contains 13 residues.

This clone showed up just a few times. The CDR3 reads CASSSRVSNSPLHF. The CDR3 nucleotides read TGTGCCAGCAGCTCCAGGGTTTCGAATTCACCCCTCCACTTT. The chain is built from TRBV7-8 and TRBJ1-6; weak D call: TRBD1 (5 bases). V dropped 4 bases and J dropped 7 bases, with 11 bases sitting between them. The CDR3 sequence is 14 residues long. The germline CDR1 and CDR2 sequences are SGHVS and FQNEAQ.

The sample holds one count of this clone. This chain connects TRBV15 to TRBJ1-4, with no clear D. Trimming left V 4 bases short and J 5 bases short, with 11 bases between. The CDR3 sequence is 14 residues long. Germline values: CDR1 LNHNV, CDR2 YYDKDF (reference sequence). CDR3 bases: TGTGCCACCAGCATTGGTAGGGAGAATGAAAAACTGTTTTTT. Its protein product is CATSIGRENEKLFF.

J is TRBJ1-2 and V is TRBV5-8; D not resolved. The ends were cut back, 4 bases at V and 4 bases at J, with 11 bases in the middle. This CDR3 has 13 residues. Looked up from germline, CDR1 is SGHTS and CDR2 is YDEGEE. Here the CDR3 DNA reads TGTGCCAGCAGCCCGGAGGTAGGCTATGGCTACACCTTC. Translation gives CASSPEVGYGYTF.

The chain combines TRBV11-3 with TRBJ2-2; maybe TRBD1 (5 bases). CDR1 and CDR2 (germline): SGHNT, YENEEA. The CDR3 covers 13 residues. V was clipped by 2 bases and J by 5 bases, with 6 bases between them. CDR3 sequence (DNA): TGTGCCAGCAGCTTAAAGGGGACCGGGGAGCTGTTTTTT. This sequence encodes CASSLKGTGELFF.

The V gene is TRBV27, the J gene TRBJ1-2; D is unresolved. There are 16 residues in the CDR3. The V end was cut by 3 bases, the J end by 0 bases, with 14 bases between. Germline V gene lookup returns CDR1 MNHEY and CDR2 SMNVEV (reference sequence). For the CDR3, the DNA is TGTGCCAGCAGTTTTAGTAGCTACAAACCTAACTATGGCTACACCTTC. Amino acid sequence: CASSFSSYKPNYGYTF.

The chain links TRBV6-5 to TRBJ1-1; D ambiguous. The CDR3 extends over 16 amino acids. Trimming removed 0 bases from V and 0 bases from J, with 11 bases in between. CDR1 and CDR2 (germline): MNHEY, SVGAGI. CDR3 sequence reads: CASSYSSTPMNTEAFF. Here the CDR3 DNA reads TGTGCCAGCAGTTACTCGTCTACCCCCATGAACACTGAAGCTTTCTTT.